Presented here are 30 T cell receptor beta chains from one specimen sequenced in a study of T cells in localized non-small cell lung cancer. This table comes from immunoSEQ multiplex PCR, and its TCRdb copy is limited to in-frame clones, with some not included. The data contain fewer than 20,000 clones, roughly nine tenths of them seen just once; the ten biggest clones take up approximately 2.5%. This specimen consisted of peripheral blood, obtained before any cancer treatment. These receptors were obtained from a woman aged 35-75 years with stage I lung adenocarcinoma.

The V and J genes are TRBV29-1 and TRBJ2-5; 7 nucleotides align to TRBD1. The CDR3 spans 11 residues. The germline gives CDR1 SQVTM, CDR2 ANQGSEA. The junction had 1 base not matched to a gene; V was cut back by 6 bases and J by 3 bases. The CDR3 here is CSVTGEETQYF. CDR3 DNA sequence: TGCAGCGTCACAGGGGAAGAGACCCAGTACTTC.

The rearrangement uses TRBV19 and TRBJ1-3; 8 positions match TRBD1. J lost 4 bases, V lost 8 bases, and 7 bases had no gene match. This CDR3 region has 14 residues. Germline CDR1 LNHDA, CDR2 SQIVND (reference sequence). The CDR3 sequence is CASSRTGTGNTIYF. CDR3 DNA: TGTGCCAGTTCTCGGACAGGGACAGGAAACACCATATATTTT.

This clone was detected once. CDR3 residues: CASSWEGPQHF. DNA for the CDR3: TGTGCCAGCAGCTGGGAGGGACCCCAGCATTTT. V usage is TRBV7-2 and J usage is TRBJ1-5, with D hard to call. Germline V gene sequence: CDR1 SGHTA, CDR2 FQGNSA. V was shortened by 4 bases and J by 10 bases, with 8 bases between the two germline ends. The CDR3 covers 11 residues.

Notes on this clone: One end of the junction fails to match germline, which may point to a read error. The chain uses TRBV7-7 and TRBJ2-7; TRBD1 aligns across 8 bases. The CDR3 covers 15 residues. Per germline, CDR1 SSHAT and CDR2 FNYEAQ (reference sequence). The DNA for the CDR3 is TGTGCTAGCAGCGCAGGGACAGGCGGTGACGTCGAGCAGTACTTC. Amino acids: CASSAGTGGDVEQYF.

On this clone: An end of the junction does not agree with germline; a read error may underlie this. The V gene is TRBV2, the J gene TRBJ2-7; D may be TRBD2 (6 bases). The CDR3 has 11 residues. Germline-derived CDR1 and CDR2 are SNHLY and FYNNEI. For the CDR3, the DNA is TGTGCCAGCCGGCAGATGGAGGGCCTTAACTTC. Its protein product is CASRQMEGLNF. The entire variable domain, with the rest obtained from reference TRBV2 and TRBJ2-7, is as follows: EPEVTQTPSHQVTQMGQEVILRCVPISNHLYFYWYRQILGQKVEFLVSFYNNEISEKSEIFDDQFSVERPDGSNFTLKIRSTKLEDSAMYFCASRQMEGLNFGPGTRLTVT.

This chain uses TRBV11-3 with TRBJ2-2; TRBD1 agrees at 11 bases. Germline V gene data show CDR1 as SGHNT and CDR2 as YENEEA. The trim removed 4 bases at V and 4 bases at J, leaving 8 bases unmatched. The CDR3 is 17 residues long. CDR3 nucleotide sequence: TGTGCCAGCAGCTCGGGACAGGGGGTTAGTGGCACCGGGGAGCTGTTTTTT. Its protein product is CASSSGQGVSGTGELFF. Full variable domain (remainder filled in from reference TRBV11-3 and TRBJ2-2): EAGVVQSPRYKIIEKKQPVAFWCNPISGHNTLYWYLQNLGQGPELLIRYENEEAVDDSQLPKDRFSAERLKGVDSTLKIQPAELGDSAVYLCASSSGQGVSGTGELFFGEGSRLTVL.

This chain joins TRBV7-9 and TRBJ2-5; the D is unclear. Germline CDR1 is SEHNR and CDR2 is FQNEAQ (reference sequence). The CDR3 totals 12 residues. Trimming took 1 base from V and 5 from J, leaving 5 bases between them. The CDR3 reads CASSLVEETQYF. CDR3 bases: TGTGCCAGCAGCTTAGTTGAGGAGACCCAGTACTTC.

This chain uses TRBV28 with TRBJ2-1; TRBD2 matches at 10 bases. The CDR3 is 17 amino acids. Germline trimming cut 4 bases from V and 9 bases from J; bases unmatched to any gene: 15. Germline lookup yields CDR1 MDHEN and CDR2 SYDVKM. The CDR3 bases are TGTGCCAGCAGTTCCCCTCCGGGACTAGCGCTCTACGCTGAGCAGTTCTTC. Its protein is CASSSPPGLALYAEQFF.

DNA of the CDR3: TGCGCCAGCAATTTACAGGGACCGAACACCGGGGAGCTGTTTTTT. Protein sequence: CASNLQGPNTGELFF. The genes are TRBV10-2 and TRBJ2-2; tentatively, D is TRBD1 (6 bases). V shed 7 bases and J shed 0 bases, with 12 bases lying between them. The CDR3 runs 15 residues. Germline CDR1 WSHSY, CDR2 SAAADI.

The sample holds a few counts of this clone. V and J are TRBV27 and TRBJ2-7; D is possibly TRBD1 (5 bases). CDR1 and CDR2 from the germline V gene are MNHEY and SMNVEV (reference sequence). V lost 6 bases to trimming and J lost 0 bases, with 12 bases between them. This CDR3 contains 14 residues. This CDR3 reads CASRRQTSSYEQYF. CDR3 sequence (DNA): TGTGCCAGCAGAAGACAGACAAGCTCCTACGAGCAGTACTTC.

This chain's CDR3 is CAMGGYYGYTF. CDR3 sequence (DNA): TGTGCCATGGGCGGATACTATGGCTACACCTTC. This chain uses TRBV6-1 with TRBJ1-2, with D unclear. Germline V gene lookup returns CDR1 MNHNS and CDR2 SASEGT. The CDR3 length is 11 residues. The germline V and J ends were trimmed by 10 bases and 3 bases, with 9 bases remaining between them.

V usage is TRBV18 and J usage is TRBJ2-6; 9 bases fit TRBD1. The CDR3 has 17 residues. With V trimmed by 5 bases and J by 0 bases, 5 bases remained unmatched. The germline CDR1 and CDR2 sequences are KGHSH and LQKENI. The CDR3 spells CASSVQGAHSGANVLTF. CDR3 bases: TGTGCCAGCTCAGTACAGGGGGCGCACTCTGGGGCCAACGTCCTGACTTTC.

The chain carries TRBV14 and TRBJ1-6; D not resolved. The germline gives CDR1 SGHDN, CDR2 FVKESK. The CDR3 is 14 residues long. V was clipped by 5 bases and J by 0 bases, with 5 bases between them. This CDR3 reads CASSLSSYNSPLHF. The CDR3 region has the DNA TGTGCCAGCAGCTTGAGCTCCTATAATTCACCCCTCCACTTT.

This chain joins TRBV29-1 and TRBJ1-2; no clear D. The germline V gene encodes CDR1 SQVTM and CDR2 ANQGSEA. Trimming took 2 bases from V and 8 from J, leaving 15 bases between them. The CDR3 sequence is 13 residues long. DNA for the CDR3: TGCAGCGTTGAAATAAGGAATCAAGGGGGCTACACCTTC. Translation: CSVEIRNQGGYTF.

V and J are TRBV7-2 and TRBJ1-2; TRBD1 matches 7 bases. J gave up 2 bases and V 2 bases, and 2 bases lay outside the gene matches. Germline CDR1 reads SGHTA; CDR2 reads FQGNSA. The CDR3 has 14 residues. The chain's CDR3 is CASSLQQGNYGYTF. The CDR3 DNA is TGTGCCAGCAGCTTACAACAGGGGAACTATGGCTACACCTTC.

The CDR3 nucleotides are TGTGCCATCACCACCGGGACTTTGAATGAGCAGTTCTTC. Its translation: CAITTGTLNEQFF. The chain carries TRBV10-3 and TRBJ2-1; perhaps TRBD2 as D (6 bases). The ends were cut back, 7 bases at V and 7 bases at J, with 14 bases in the middle. The germline V gene encodes CDR1 ENHRY and CDR2 SYGVKD. The CDR3 has 13 residues.

The gene calls are TRBV5-6 and TRBJ1-2, with D unresolved. The CDR3 has 15 amino acids. V lost 0 bases, J lost 8 bases, and 17 bases lay in between. Germline lookup yields CDR1 SGHDT and CDR2 YYEEEE. CDR3 in amino acids: CASSLVLYTTQGYTF. CDR3 nucleotide sequence: TGTGCCAGCAGCTTGGTTCTTTACACAACGCAAGGCTACACCTTC.

The chain has TRBV7-9 and TRBJ2-7, with 8 bases that match TRBD2. Losses at the gene ends were 8 bases for V and 6 bases for J; bases not matched to a gene: 15. The CDR3 is made up of 15 amino acids. CDR1 is SEHNR, CDR2 FQNEAQ, per germline (reference sequence). CDR3 region: CASGAVGTSNSEQYF. The DNA for the CDR3 is TGTGCCAGCGGCGCCGTGGGGACTAGTAACTCCGAGCAGTACTTC.

The rearrangement joins TRBV6-5 to TRBJ1-4, with D perhaps matching TRBD1 (6 bases). The CDR3 length is 13 residues. With 5 bases removed from V and 8 bases from J, the gap between germline ends came to 12 bases. The germline V gene has CDR1 MNHEY and CDR2 SVGAGI. The CDR3 protein is CASSRQEREKLFF. The CDR3 DNA reads TGTGCCAGCAGTCGACAGGAGAGAGAAAAACTGTTTTTT.

The chain has TRBV21-1 and TRBJ2-5; the tabulated D call, TRBD1, remains unverified against the DNA. TRBV21-1 is a recognized pseudogene. The CDR3 is 13 residues long. CDR3: CASSKDGTLTQYF. DNA of the CDR3: TGTGCCAGCAGCAAAGACGGGACACTCACCCAGTACTTC.

The rearrangement links TRBV5-1 to TRBJ2-1; the D gene could be TRBD1 or TRBD2 (7 bases each). V dropped 7 bases and J dropped 9 bases, with 11 bases sitting between them. CDR3 length: 11 residues. Germline V CDR1 and CDR2: SGHRS, YFSETQ. The CDR3 here is CASSGGVEQFF. Here the CDR3 DNA reads TGCGCCAGCTCAGGGGGGGTTGAGCAGTTCTTC.

V gene TRBV30 combines with J gene TRBJ1-5; 9 bases map to TRBD1. V lost 3 bases to trimming and J lost 7 bases; unmatched junction nucleotides: 10. From germline, CDR1 is GTSNPN and CDR2 SVGIG (reference sequence). The CDR3 contains 15 residues. CDR3 region: CAWRPTGGRDQPQHF. CDR3 sequence (DNA): TGTGCCTGGAGGCCCACAGGGGGCCGTGACCAGCCCCAGCATTTT.

CDR3: CASSLQGEREDSPLHF. CDR3 nucleotides: TGTGCCAGCAGCTTACAGGGTGAAAGAGAGGATTCACCCCTCCACTTT. This chain links TRBV7-9 with TRBJ1-6; maybe TRBD1 (5 bases). Trimming left V 2 bases short and J 8 bases short, with 16 bases between. The CDR3 runs 16 residues. Germline values: CDR1 SEHNR, CDR2 FQNEAQ (reference sequence).

This chain joins TRBV6-5 and TRBJ1-4, with 8 bases matching TRBD1. Losses at the gene ends were 2 bases for V and 6 bases for J; bases not matched to a gene: 5. Germline CDR1 is MNHEY and CDR2 is SVGAGI. This CDR3 has 15 amino acids. The CDR3 protein is CASSYQGANDEKLFF. In DNA, the CDR3 is TGTGCCAGCAGTTACCAGGGGGCGAACGATGAAAAACTGTTTTTT.

The chain joins TRBV19 to TRBJ2-1; 8 bases fit TRBD1. J gave up 0 bases and V 5 bases, and 3 bases lay outside the gene matches. Germline-derived CDR1 and CDR2 are LNHDA and SQIVND (reference sequence). The CDR3 is 15 amino acids. CDR3: CASSATGGSYNEQFF. In nucleotides, the CDR3 is TGTGCCAGTAGTGCAACAGGGGGCTCCTACAATGAGCAGTTCTTC.

The chain links TRBV2 to TRBJ2-2; D unresolved. V was cut by 6 bases and J by 5 bases, with 10 bases left in between. The length of the CDR3 is 13 residues. The V gene's germline CDR1 is SNHLY and CDR2 FYNNEI. CDR3 sequence (DNA): TGTGCCAGCAGGCTGAGTAGTACCGGGGAGCTGTTTTTT. Translated, it gives CASRLSSTGELFF.

This rearrangement joins TRBV4-1 to TRBJ1-1, with D possibly matching TRBD1 (5 bases). Germline V gene data show CDR1 as MGHRA and CDR2 as YSYEKL. V was shortened by 2 bases and J by 0 bases, with 7 bases between the two germline ends. The CDR3 consists of 14 residues. The CDR3 protein is CASSQLQVNTEAFF. For the CDR3, the DNA is TGCGCCAGCAGCCAACTACAGGTGAACACTGAAGCTTTCTTT.

The genes are TRBV21-1 and TRBJ2-2; TRBD2 is the table's D call, not checked against the DNA. TRBV21-1 represents a pseudogene. This CDR3 comprises 16 residues. The chain's CDR3 is CASSKDGSGKAGELFF. The CDR3 DNA reads as TGTGCCAGCAGCAAAGACGGGAGCGGGAAGGCCGGGGAGCTGTTTTTT.

The V gene is TRBV7-2, the J gene TRBJ2-5; D may be TRBD1 (5 bases). Trimming removed 1 base from V and 5 bases from J, with 11 bases in between. Looked up from germline, CDR1 is SGHTA and CDR2 is FQGNSA. This CDR3 contains 14 residues. For the CDR3, the DNA is TGTGCCAGCAGCTTAGGGGCAGGGTGGGAGACCCAGTACTTC. As protein: CASSLGAGWETQYF. Based on the CDR3 plus reference TRBV7-2 and TRBJ2-5, the full variable domain is GAGVSQSPSNKVTEKGKDVELRCDPISGHTALYWYRQSLGQGLEFLIYFQGNSAPDKSGLPSDRFSAERTGGSVSTLTIQRTQQEDSAVYLCASSLGAGWETQYFGPGTRLLVL.

This chain links TRBV6-1 with TRBJ1-2, with D uncertain. The germline gives CDR1 MNHNS, CDR2 SASEGT. Trimming removed 1 base from V and 6 bases from J, with 9 bases in between. The CDR3 has 13 residues. Here the CDR3 reads CASSEVGGDGYTF. DNA of the CDR3: TGTGCCAGCAGTGAAGTTGGCGGGGATGGCTACACCTTC.